The rows below give T cell receptor beta chains drawn from one sample of a study of vaccination and CD4 T cells after COVID-19. TCRdb analysed the PCR reads with MiXCR anew, one entry per CDR3 protein. The repertoire has approximately 5,400 distinct CDR3 sequences, less than 35% of them found once; the top ten carry around 24%. The antigens these receptors bind are not known. The specimen sequenced was CD4+ T cells from blood, cultured in vitro. These receptors originate from a human donor in good health. Each CDR3 is given with its conserved first and last residue. Fields, in order: J gene, V gene, D gene, clone size, CDR3 DNA, CDR3 protein. D genes are given only for firm matches. Rows may omit the clone size; those that give it use once, few, many or a size class.

TRBJ2-3 TRBV7-2 TRBD2 . TGTGCCAGCAGCTTAGGGGATAGCGGGAGCTTGCGGGCAGATACGCAGTATTTT CASSLGDSGSLRADTQYF
TRBJ1-1 TRBV14 . few TGTGCCAGCAGCCAAGGGGGGTGGACTGAAGCTTTCTTT CASSQGGWTEAFF
TRBJ1-1 TRBV7-6 . . TGTGCCAGCAGTCGTGAAGAGAACACTGAAGCTTTCTTT CASSREENTEAFF
TRBJ1-2 TRBV20-1 . few TGCAGTGCTATCCCCGACTACTATGGCTACACCTTC CSAIPDYYGYTF
TRBJ1-3 TRBV10-3 TRBD1 . TGTGCCATCAGTGAGTCGCACCAGGGGGCAGCTGGAAACACCATATATTTT CAISESHQGAAGNTIYF
TRBJ2-5 TRBV5-1 . . TGCGCCAGCAGCTCCTTACAGGGAACCGGACAAGAGACCCAGTACTTC CASSSLQGTGQETQYF
TRBJ2-7 TRBV20-1 . . TGCAGTGCTAGAGGGTTAGCTAGCCAGCCCTACGAGCAGTACTTC CSARGLASQPYEQYF
TRBJ2-1 TRBV6-4 TRBD2 medium-sized TGTGCCAGCAGTGACTCTAGCGGGGGGGCCAATGAGCAGTTCTTC CASSDSSGGANEQFF
TRBJ2-7 TRBV14 . . TGTGCCAGCAGCCAAGGTATCGACCCGCGACAGAGCGCATACGAGCAGTACTTC CASSQGIDPRQSAYEQYF
TRBJ2-7 TRBV21-1 . . TGTGCCAGCAGCAAAGATTGGCAGCAAGTAAACTACGAGCAGTACTTC CASSKDWQQVNYEQYF
TRBJ2-7 TRBV12-3/TRBV12-4 TRBD1 few TGTGCCAGCAGTTTAGCGGGACAGCTAAGCTCCTACGAGCAGTACTTC CASSLAGQLSSYEQYF
TRBJ1-1 TRBV7-8 TRBD1 few TGTGCCAGCAGGCCAGGGGGGACCACTGAAGCTTTCTTT CASRPGGTTEAFF
TRBJ2-5 TRBV19 . . TGTGCCAGTTCACGGGCGTACCAAGAGACCCAGTACTTC CASSRAYQETQYF
TRBJ2-7 TRBV30 . medium-sized TGTGCCTGGAGTTTGGGTCCCTACGAGCAGTACTTC CAWSLGPYEQYF
TRBJ1-5 TRBV20-1 . few TGCAGTGCCCCGAGCCTCGGGGTCAGGGGCAATCAGCCCCAGCATTTT CSAPSLGVRGNQPQHF
TRBJ1-2 TRBV21-1 . . TGTGCCAGGAGCTTTCAACTCCAGGGAGAGGTTGGTGGCTACACCTTC CARSFQLQGEVGGYTF
TRBJ1-5 TRBV20-1 . few TGCAGCGCCAGATCAGTGGAATCTAGCAATCAGCCCCAGCATTTT CSARSVESSNQPQHF
TRBJ2-1 TRBV7-8 TRBD2 few TGTGCCAGCAGCTTAAGGGGGACTAGCGGGGGGCCCCTAGCGGGTGAGCAGTTCTTC CASSLRGTSGGPLAGEQFF
TRBJ2-5 TRBV29-1 TRBD1 . TGCAGCGTCCGACAGGGGGAATATCAGACCCAGTACTTC CSVRQGEYQTQYF
TRBJ2-3 TRBV15 . . TGTGCCACCAGCAGAGATTTCCGGGATACGCAGTATTTT CATSRDFRDTQYF
TRBJ2-1 TRBV6-2/TRBV6-3 . few TGTGCCAGCAGCCCGGGCGACAATGAGCAGTTCTTC CASSPGDNEQFF
TRBJ1-6 TRBV25-1 TRBD1 . TGTGCCAGCAGACTGGGACAGGGACATTCACCCCTCCACTTT CASRLGQGHSPLHF
TRBJ1-1 TRBV19 TRBD1 . TGTGCCAGTAGTACCTTTGGACAGGGGGGCACTGAAGCTTTCTTT CASSTFGQGGTEAFF
TRBJ2-5 TRBV6-5 . few TGTGCCAGCAGTTACTCGACAGCCCAAGAGACCCAGTACTTC CASSYSTAQETQYF
TRBJ2-3 TRBV27 . . TGTGCCAGCAGCCCCGTCAGGGGGGTCACAGATACGCAGTATTTT CASSPVRGVTDTQYF
TRBJ2-5 TRBV7-9 TRBD2 few TGTGCCAGCAGCCCAAGACTAGCGGGGTCCCAAGAGACCCAGTACTTC CASSPRLAGSQETQYF
TRBJ2-2 TRBV6-5 . . . CASSYPSVAAGGNTGELFF
TRBJ2-2 TRBV7-9 . few TGTGCCAGCAGTACCGGGACCAACACCGGGGAGCTGTTTTTT CASSTGTNTGELFF
TRBJ2-2 TRBV12-3/TRBV12-4 TRBD1 few TGTGCCAGCTCCGGGACAGGGGACACCGGGGAGCTGTTTTTT CASSGTGDTGELFF
TRBJ1-1 TRBV19 . . TGTGCCAGTAACCAAAGGGTTATGCACACTGAAGCTTTCTTT CASNQRVMHTEAFF
TRBJ2-1 TRBV11-1 TRBD2 . TGTGCCAGCAGCTTAGAGGCTAGCGGGGGGAACAATGAGCAGTTCTTC CASSLEASGGNNEQFF
TRBJ1-2 TRBV5-1 TRBD1 . TGCGCCAGCAGCTTGATCGCCGAGGGACAGGGAAAGGATGGCTACACCTTC CASSLIAEGQGKDGYTF
TRBJ2-5 TRBV6-1 . few TGTGCCAGCAGCCTGGGCCAATTCTGGGAGACCCAGTACTTC CASSLGQFWETQYF
TRBJ1-1 TRBV7-9 . . TGTGCCAGCAGCCTCAGTAGGGGGACTGAAGCTTTCTTT CASSLSRGTEAFF
TRBJ2-7 TRBV11-2 . . TGTGCCAGCAGCTTAGAAGGGGGAAGCTCCTACGAGCAGTACTTC CASSLEGGSSYEQYF
TRBJ1-1 TRBV20-1 . . TGCAGTGCTAGGTGGACGAACACTGAAGCTTTCTTT CSARWTNTEAFF
TRBJ2-4 TRBV20-1 TRBD1 . TGCAGTGCTAGAGATGACAGGGGCGCTTTTCAGTACTTC CSARDDRGAFQYF
TRBJ2-1 TRBV7-2 TRBD2 . TGTGCCAGCAGGGTAAGCGGGAGAGTCCTGAATGAGCAGTTCTTC CASRVSGRVLNEQFF
TRBJ1-1 TRBV7-2 . . TGTGCCAGCAGCCCGGACCCCATGAACACTGAAGCTTTCTTT CASSPDPMNTEAFF
TRBJ2-7 TRBV24-1 TRBD2 few TGTGCCACCAGTCAGGTACTAGCGGGGGTTGAGCAGTACTTC CATSQVLAGVEQYF
TRBJ2-7 TRBV27 . . TGTGCCAGCAAACGGGCGGACGGAATCTACGAGCAGTACTTC CASKRADGIYEQYF
TRBJ2-5 TRBV7-8 . . TGTGCCAGCAGCTTAGCCGGGGTAGACGCGGCCCAGTACTTC CASSLAGVDAAQYF
TRBJ1-2 TRBV20-1 . few TGCAGTGCCAGGGATCACATCTATGGCTACACCTTC CSARDHIYGYTF
TRBJ1-2 TRBV20-1 . . TGCAGTGCTAGTTACCAGGACAACTATGGCTACACCTTC CSASYQDNYGYTF
TRBJ1-2 TRBV5-1 TRBD1 . TGCGCCAGCAGCTGGGACAGCCCCTTGGGCTACACCTTC CASSWDSPLGYTF
TRBJ1-2 TRBV6-5 . few TGTGCCAGCAGTTCTCCTTCGGCCCCTCGCTACACCTTC CASSSPSAPRYTF
TRBJ2-1 TRBV7-2 TRBD2 few TGTGCCAGCACCCTAGCGGGGGTCCGCTACAATGAGCAGTTCTTC CASTLAGVRYNEQFF
TRBJ2-7 TRBV30 . . TGTGCCTGGGGAGGTGGGATCAGCTCCTACGAGCAGTACTTC CAWGGGISSYEQYF
TRBJ2-5 TRBV6-2/TRBV6-3 TRBD2 few TGTGCCAGCAGTCGTGTTTTAGCGGGCGGGGAGACCCAGTACTTC CASSRVLAGGETQYF
TRBJ1-1 TRBV20-1 . . TGCAGTGCTACTGAGAACACTGAAGCTTTCTTT CSATENTEAFF
TRBJ2-5 TRBV5-1 . . TGCGCCAGCAGCTTGGGACAGTTCCAAGAGACCCAGTACTTC CASSLGQFQETQYF
TRBJ1-1 TRBV6-2/TRBV6-3 . few TGTGCCAGCAGTTGGGGGCTTGTCACTGAAGCTTTCTTT CASSWGLVTEAFF
TRBJ1-1 TRBV30 . . TGTGCCCACGGGGATTTCACTGAAGCTTTCTTT CAHGDFTEAFF
TRBJ1-6 TRBV27 . . TGTGCCAGCAGGGTTGCTGGGGCACCCCTCCACTTT CASRVAGAPLHF
TRBJ1-1 TRBV10-3 . . TGTGCCATCAGTGAGTCGACGGGGGGATGGATCGGCACTGAAGCTTTCTTT CAISESTGGWIGTEAFF